This T cell receptor (beta chain) was profiled in a study of T cell repertoires in cytomegalovirus infection. Using its own MiXCR run on the reads, TCRdb lists one record per CDR3 protein. This sample carries roughly 230,000 distinct CDR3 sequences, about 15% of them seen once, and the ten largest clones take more than 45%. Germline CDR1 is SGHRS and CDR2 is YFSETQ. The CDR3 length is 15 residues. Trimming took off 0 bases at V and 3 bases at J, with 10 bases between the two ends. The chain combines TRBV5-1 with TRBJ1-5; no firm D call. The sequence came from a human donor in good health (CMV status not recorded). Some clones in this sample may be carry-over from other donors' samples. The sample consisted of CD8+ T cells from PBMCs. The CDR3 sequence is CASSLEGGVNQPQHF. The CDR3 DNA follows: TGCGCCAGCAGCTTGGAGGGAGGTGTCAATCAGCCCCAGCATTTT.